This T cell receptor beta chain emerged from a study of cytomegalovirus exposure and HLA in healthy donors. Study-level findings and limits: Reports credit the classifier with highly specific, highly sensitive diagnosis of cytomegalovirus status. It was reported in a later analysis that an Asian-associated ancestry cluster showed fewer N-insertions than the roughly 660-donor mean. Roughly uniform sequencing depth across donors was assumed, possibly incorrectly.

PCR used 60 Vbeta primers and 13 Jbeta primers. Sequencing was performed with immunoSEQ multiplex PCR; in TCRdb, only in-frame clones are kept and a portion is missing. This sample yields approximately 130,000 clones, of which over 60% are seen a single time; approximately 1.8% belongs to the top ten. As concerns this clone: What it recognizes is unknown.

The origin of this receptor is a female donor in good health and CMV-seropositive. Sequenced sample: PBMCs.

This chain's CDR3 is CASSTPDRKYEQYF. Written as DNA, the CDR3 is TGTGCCAGCTCAACTCCGGACAGGAAGTACGAGCAGTACTTC. This chain links TRBV18 with TRBJ2-7; 7 bases map to TRBD1. The CDR3 runs 14 residues. With 5 bases clipped from V and 4 bases from J, the junction kept 8 bases outside the gene matches. CDR1 and CDR2 (germline): KGHSH, LQKENI.